What follows are 30 T cell receptor beta chains derived from one specimen sequenced in a study of response to subunit inactivated influenza vaccine. In TCRdb, the RT-PCR reads were re-called with MiXCR into one record per CDR3 protein. The sample shows a few hundred thousand distinct CDR3 sequences, approximately 14% of them seen only once. Material: PBMCs from blood, obtained 11 to 12 days after vaccination. Receptor source: a man aged 45-65 years who received an inactivated influenza vaccine.

This chain joins TRBV14 and TRBJ2-1, with D possibly matching TRBD2 (6 bases). The CDR3 is 13 amino acids. Germline-derived CDR1 and CDR2 are SGHDN and FVKESK. The germline V and J ends were trimmed by 2 bases and 9 bases, with 11 bases remaining between them. The CDR3 nucleotides read TGTGCCAGCAGCCAATTTAGCGGAGGTGAGCAGTTCTTC. Protein sequence: CASSQFSGGEQFF.

The chain links TRBV7-7 to TRBJ2-1; 8 bases match TRBD2. Germline CDR1 and CDR2: SSHAT and FNYEAQ (reference sequence). CDR3 size: 15 residues. V was pared by 5 bases and J by 7 bases, with 10 bases of the junction left unmatched. CDR3 region: CASSRISGNWNEQFF. For the CDR3, the DNA is TGTGCCAGCAGCCGTATTAGCGGGAACTGGAATGAGCAGTTCTTC.

The chain carries TRBV6-5 and TRBJ2-6; no clear D. The CDR3 spans 16 residues. Trimming pared 0 bases from V and 0 bases from J, leaving 6 bases between. Germline assignment: CDR1 MNHEY and CDR2 SVGAGI. CDR3 coding DNA: TGTGCCAGCAGTTACTCGGCGGTCTCTGGGGCCAACGTCCTGACTTTC. Translation: CASSYSAVSGANVLTF.

This clonotype was detected a few times. V gene TRBV10-3 combines with J gene TRBJ2-7, with 7 bases aligning to TRBD1. V trimming: 4 bases; J trimming: 0 bases; junction bases outside the gene matches: 12. This CDR3 is built from 17 residues. Germline V gene sequence: CDR1 ENHRY, CDR2 SYGVKD. CDR3 sequence: CAISAREIGQDSYEQYF. The CDR3 DNA follows: TGTGCCATCAGTGCGCGTGAAATAGGACAGGACTCCTACGAGCAGTACTTC.

The chain couples TRBV12-3 or TRBV12-4 to TRBJ2-5, with 7 bases identical to TRBD1. There are 15 residues in the CDR3. V lost 8 bases and J lost 0; bases outside the gene matches: 9. The CDR3, as DNA: TGTGCCAGCCGTGAACAGGGGACCTACCAAGAGACCCAGTACTTC. Translation: CASREQGTYQETQYF.

This clonotype was counted a few times. This chain links TRBV6-5 with TRBJ2-7; D not certain. Per germline, CDR1 MNHEY and CDR2 SVGAGI. With 0 bases removed from V and 3 bases from J, the gap between germline ends came to 12 bases. This CDR3 spans 15 amino acids. Here the CDR3 reads CASSYSPASSYEQYF. The DNA of the CDR3 is TGTGCCAGCAGTTACTCGCCTGCCTCAAGCTACGAGCAGTACTTC.

This clonotype occurred many times. The chain employs TRBV20-1 and TRBJ2-1; a possible D gene is TRBD1 (6 bases). Trimming removed 3 bases from V and 7 bases from J, with 13 bases in between. The germline V gene has CDR1 DFQATT and CDR2 SNEGSKA (reference sequence). This CDR3 spans 13 amino acids. This chain's CDR3 is CSASRGSPNEQFF. The CDR3 nucleotides read TGCAGTGCTAGCAGGGGTAGCCCAAATGAGCAGTTCTTC.

This chain uses TRBV12-3 or TRBV12-4 with TRBJ2-4; D is perhaps TRBD1 (6 bases). This CDR3 has 15 amino acids. Trimming left V 6 bases short and J 1 base short, with 13 bases between. The CDR3 spells CASSTQGLAKNIQYF. CDR3 bases: TGTGCCAGCAGCACCCAGGGGCTGGCCAAAAACATTCAGTACTTC.

This clonotype was seen more than once but under ten times. This sequence joins TRBV5-6 and TRBJ2-3; 7 nucleotides agree with TRBD2. V was clipped by 3 bases and J by 2 bases; unmatched bases: 9. Per germline, CDR1 SGHDT and CDR2 YYEEEE. CDR3 length: 16 residues. DNA for the CDR3: TGTGCCAGCAGCTCCTTCACTAGCGCATACACAGATACGCAGTATTTT. This encodes CASSSFTSAYTDTQYF.

J is TRBJ1-3 and V is TRBV7-6; the D is unclear. The CDR3 extends over 13 amino acids. The germline CDR1 and CDR2 sequences are SGHVS and FNYEAQ. V lost 5 bases and J lost 0, with 5 bases in between. In nucleotides, the CDR3 is TGTGCCAGCAGCGTCAACTCTGGAAACACCATATATTTT. It encodes CASSVNSGNTIYF.

The CDR3 sequence: CSATFSTNEKLFF. CDR3 nucleotide sequence: TGCAGTGCCACGTTCTCAACTAATGAAAAACTGTTTTTT. This sequence joins TRBV20-1 and TRBJ1-4; D is uncertain. Germline V gene sequence: CDR1 DFQATT, CDR2 SNEGSKA (reference sequence). The CDR3 is made up of 13 amino acids. V lost 6 bases and J 0 bases, leaving 8 bases between the germline ends.

The chain is built from TRBV29-1 and TRBJ2-3; a possible D gene is TRBD1 (6 bases). Trimming pared 6 bases from V and 2 bases from J, leaving 15 bases between. Germline-derived CDR1 and CDR2 are SQVTM and ANQGSEA. This CDR3 comprises 14 residues. In nucleotides, the CDR3 is TGCAGCGTAGCCGGGACATCACCCACAGATACGCAGTATTTT. Residues: CSVAGTSPTDTQYF.

J is TRBJ2-1 and V is TRBV5-1, with 14 bases matching TRBD2. This CDR3 comprises 15 residues. Germline CDR1 is SGHRS and CDR2 is YFSETQ. V trimming: 4 bases; J trimming: 10 bases; junction bases outside the gene matches: 7. CDR3: CASSTGTSGSGEQFF. CDR3 sequence (DNA): TGCGCCAGCAGCACCGGGACTAGCGGGAGTGGCGAGCAGTTCTTC.

This clonotype was detected only a few times. The V call is TRBV30, the J call TRBJ2-2; the D gene is possibly TRBD2 (5 bases). The germline V gene has CDR1 GTSNPN and CDR2 SVGIG (reference sequence). Trimming removed 1 base at V and 5 bases at J, with 14 bases between. This CDR3 region has 15 residues. The CDR3 region has the DNA TGTGCCTGGAGTGATCCGATGAGGGTGACCGGGGAGCTGTTTTTT. Translation: CAWSDPMRVTGELFF.

This chain links TRBV5-1 with TRBJ2-7; 7 bases fit TRBD1. Trimming at V came to 4 bases and at J to 9 bases, leaving 4 bases not matched to a gene. Germline V gene lookup returns CDR1 SGHRS and CDR2 YFSETQ. This CDR3 is 11 amino acids long. CDR3 nucleotide sequence: TGCGCCAGCAGCGCCGACAGGGTGCAGTACTTC. Its protein is CASSADRVQYF.

The chain links TRBV20-1 to TRBJ2-7; D is perhaps TRBD2 (5 bases). Germline V gives CDR1 DFQATT, CDR2 SNEGSKA (reference sequence). V was clipped by 4 bases and J by 4 bases, with 11 bases between them. The CDR3 has 12 residues. The CDR3 here is CSANDGEYEQYF. CDR3 nucleotide sequence: TGCAGTGCTAACGACGGGGAATACGAGCAGTACTTC.

The chain employs TRBV10-1 and TRBJ2-2; maybe TRBD1 (6 bases). The germline V gene encodes CDR1 WNHNN and CDR2 SYGVQD (reference sequence). The CDR3 has 13 residues. V was clipped by 9 bases and J by 4 bases, with 12 bases between them. The CDR3 loop reads CASRQDATGELFF. CDR3 nucleotide sequence: TGCGCCAGTCGACAGGATGCCACCGGGGAGCTGTTTTTT.

This sequence joins TRBV7-6 and TRBJ1-2, with unresolved D. Germline V gene sequence: CDR1 SGHVS, CDR2 FNYEAQ. This CDR3 has 13 residues. V was shortened by 5 bases and J by 9 bases, with 16 bases between the two germline ends. CDR3 region: CASSPILGSSYTF. CDR3 DNA sequence: TGTGCCAGCAGCCCAATTCTGGGTAGTAGCTACACCTTC.

This chain connects TRBV7-2 to TRBJ2-7; D is ambiguous. Germline assignment: CDR1 SGHTA and CDR2 FQGNSA. V was cut by 2 bases and J by 4 bases, with 9 bases left in between. The CDR3 covers 13 residues. CDR3 in amino acids: CASSLNSGYEQYF. As DNA, the CDR3 is TGTGCCAGCAGCTTAAACAGTGGGTACGAGCAGTACTTC. The whole variable domain, remainder taken from reference TRBV7-2 and TRBJ2-7, is GAGVSQSPSNKVTEKGKDVELRCDPISGHTALYWYRQSLGQGLEFLIYFQGNSAPDKSGLPSDRFSAERTGGSVSTLTIQRTQQEDSAVYLCASSLNSGYEQYFGPGTRLTVT.

V and J are TRBV20-1 and TRBJ2-5; D is possibly TRBD2 (6 bases). The CDR3 has 16 amino acids. Trimming pared 3 bases from V and 4 bases from J, leaving 21 bases between. The germline gives CDR1 DFQATT, CDR2 SNEGSKA (reference sequence). The CDR3 reads CSARSGLLAARETQYF. As DNA, the CDR3 is TGCAGTGCTAGGTCCGGACTACTAGCCGCTCGAGAGACCCAGTACTTC.

This chain links TRBV9 with TRBJ2-6; D remains ambiguous. The CDR3 sequence is 14 residues long. With 3 bases removed from V and 0 bases from J, the gap between germline ends came to 4 bases. From germline, CDR1 is SGDLS and CDR2 YYNGEE. The CDR3 nucleotides read TGTGCCAGCAGCGAGGACTCTGGGGCCAACGTCCTGACTTTC. Encoded protein: CASSEDSGANVLTF.

The gene calls are TRBV5-1 and TRBJ2-1; TRBD1 matches 11 bases. J lost 8 bases, V lost 2 bases, and 3 bases had no gene match. From germline, CDR1 is SGHRS and CDR2 YFSETQ. CDR3 length: 14 residues. The CDR3 region is CASSFRTGGDEQFF. The CDR3 nucleotides read TGCGCCAGCAGCTTCAGGACAGGGGGCGATGAGCAGTTCTTC.

This clonotype was observed a handful of times. The V gene is TRBV5-1, the J gene TRBJ2-2, with 8 nucleotides matching TRBD2. The V gene's germline CDR1 is SGHRS and CDR2 YFSETQ. The CDR3 contains 15 residues. With 0 bases clipped from V and 5 bases from J, the junction kept 3 bases outside the gene matches. Here the CDR3 DNA reads TGCGCCAGCAGCTTGGAGGCTAGCGGGACCGGGGAGCTGTTTTTT. The encoded protein is CASSLEASGTGELFF.

V and J are TRBV7-9 and TRBJ2-7; 7 nucleotides line up with TRBD2. Trimming cost V 5 bases and J 1 base; bases outside gene matches: 11. This CDR3 region has 16 residues. Per the germline V gene, CDR1 is SEHNR and CDR2 is FQNEAQ (reference sequence). CDR3 residues: CASSPRLGGGSYEQYF. The CDR3 DNA sequence: TGTGCCAGCAGCCCCCGATTAGGCGGGGGTTCCTACGAGCAGTACTTC.

The V call is TRBV6-5, the J call TRBJ1-2; D gene ambiguous. Germline loops: CDR1 MNHEY, CDR2 SVGAGI. This CDR3 spans 13 amino acids. V was cut by 2 bases and J by 3 bases, with 7 bases left in between. CDR3 sequence reads: CASSYGWDYGYTF. The CDR3 coding sequence is TGTGCCAGCAGTTACGGGTGGGACTATGGCTACACCTTC.

This clonotype has a count of ten or more. The genes are TRBV6-2 or TRBV6-3 and TRBJ1-2, with D unresolved. Germline V gene lookup returns CDR1 MNHEY and CDR2 SVGEGT. The CDR3 loop spans 17 amino acids. V was cut by 2 bases and J by 4 bases, with 20 bases left in between. CDR3 bases: TGTGCCAGCAGTTACACCGAGATACCCGCCCCGGGCTATGGCTACACCTTC. Amino acid sequence: CASSYTEIPAPGYGYTF.

This clonotype was counted between two and nine times. The J gene is TRBJ1-6, the V gene TRBV9; D is unresolved. The V end lost 0 bases, the J end lost 7 bases, and 11 bases lay between the germline ends. Germline-derived CDR1 and CDR2 are SGDLS and YYNGEE. This CDR3 has 15 amino acids. CDR3 in amino acids: CASSVGRGSNSPLHF. CDR3 DNA: TGTGCCAGCAGCGTAGGTCGGGGATCGAATTCACCCCTCCACTTT.

This clonotype was detected a few times. This chain connects TRBV5-6 to TRBJ2-5; D remains unclear. This CDR3 is 14 amino acids long. Germline loops: CDR1 SGHDT, CDR2 YYEEEE. V was trimmed by 0 bases and J by 2 bases, leaving 8 bases between them. DNA of the CDR3: TGTGCCAGCAGCTTGGCTCCCCTACAAGAGACCCAGTACTTC. Its protein product is CASSLAPLQETQYF.

This clonotype was seen only a few times. The chain has TRBV5-1 and TRBJ2-1, with TRBD2 identical over 8 bases. Germline V gene data show CDR1 as SGHRS and CDR2 as YFSETQ. V shed 2 bases and J 7 bases; nucleotides not matched to a gene: 5. The CDR3 extends over 14 amino acids. The CDR3 loop reads CASSFFGGGNEQFF. The CDR3, as DNA: TGCGCCAGCAGCTTCTTCGGGGGGGGAAATGAGCAGTTCTTC.

This clonotype has just a few counts. The chain combines TRBV4-3 with TRBJ1-1; no definite D call. V was clipped by 5 bases and J by 5 bases, with 15 bases between them. The CDR3 is made up of 14 amino acids. From germline, CDR1 is LGHNA and CDR2 YSLEER. CDR3 nucleotide sequence: TGCGCCAGCAGCGCTCCGGGGAGGCGGACTGAAGCTTTCTTT. Translation gives CASSAPGRRTEAFF.